The rows below give T cell receptor beta chains drawn from one sample of a study of OX40 agonist ivuxolimab in advanced cancers. Profiled with immunoSEQ multiplex PCR; TCRdb holds only in-frame clones, not every one. Of 90,000 to 100,000 clones in the sample, more than 85% were seen once. This specimen consisted of CD4+ or CD8+ T cells sorted from blood, obtained in a trial of the OX40 agonist ivuxolimab. These receptors originate from an adult with an advanced solid tumor such as melanoma, head and neck, liver or kidney cancer. Each CDR3 is given with its conserved first and last residue. A D gene is named only where the DNA matches it firmly. Size tells how often a clone was seen (once, few, many) or the class of an expanded clone, and some rows leave it out.

clone_size j_call v_call d_call cdr3_nt cdr3_aa
- TRBJ2-7 TRBV28 - TGTGCCAGCAGTTTCGGGCGGGGCGAGCAGTACTTC CASSFGRGEQYF
- TRBJ2-1 TRBV2 TRBD2 TGTGCCAGCAGTTCGGGACTAGGATATGAGCAGTTCTTC CASSSGLGYEQFF
few TRBJ2-7 TRBV7-9 - TGTGCCAGCAGCTTATACACGGGTTCCTCCTACGAGCAGTACTTC CASSLYTGSSYEQYF
- TRBJ2-7 TRBV2 TRBD2 TGTGCCAGCGAGGCGGGAGGAGGAGAATTATCCGAGCAGTACTTC CASEAGGGELSEQYF
- TRBJ2-3 TRBV6-4 - TGTGCCAGCAGTGAGGTCTCCGGGAGCACAGATACGCAGTATTTT CASSEVSGSTDTQYF
few TRBJ2-5 TRBV29-1 - TGCAGCGTTGAGGGGTTCCCTCAAGAGACCCAGTACTTC CSVEGFPQETQYF
- TRBJ1-4 TRBV29-1 TRBD1 TGCAGCGTCGGTGCCGGGACAGGGTACGAAAAACTGTTTTTT CSVGAGTGYEKLFF
- TRBJ1-2 TRBV7-9 - TGTGCCAGCAGCTTATGGGTCGGGAGATATGGCTACACCTTC CASSLWVGRYGYTF
- TRBJ1-1 TRBV5-1 - TGCGCCAGCAGCTTTGGTTCGACGGGGAAGAACACTGAAGCTTTCTTT CASSFGSTGKNTEAFF
once TRBJ1-1 TRBV19 - TGTGCCAGTAGTATGACATGGGGGGTTAAGGACACTGAAGCTTTCTTT CASSMTWGVKDTEAFF
- TRBJ2-2 TRBV6-5 TRBD2 TGTGCCAGCTCAACCGGGACTATTAACACCGGGGAGCTGTTTTTT CASSTGTINTGELFF
- TRBJ1-1 TRBV29-1 TRBD1 TGCAGCGTTCGGGGGACAGGGGGCGGAAGCACTGAAGCTTTCTTT CSVRGTGGGSTEAFF
- TRBJ2-1 TRBV28 TRBD2 TGTGCCAGCAGTTTAAAGCCGGGCCGAGGATCTAGCGGGAGCCATGAGCAGTTCTTC CASSLKPGRGSSGSHEQFF
- TRBJ1-1 TRBV18 - TGTGCCAGCTCACCATGGGCAGGGCAGAACACTGAAGCTTTCTTT CASSPWAGQNTEAFF
- TRBJ2-1 TRBV28 - TGTGCCAGCAGTAGGGGGGCCGGGCGCAATGAGCAGTTCTTC CASSRGAGRNEQFF
- TRBJ2-5 TRBV5-4 TRBD2 TGTGCCAGCTCCCTCGACCCCGGGGGGGAGACCCAGTACTTC CASSLDPGGETQYF
- TRBJ2-7 TRBV5-5 - TGTGCCAGCAGTCCCGTGGAGGGGGCGTTGTTAGAGCAGTACTTC CASSPVEGALLEQYF
- TRBJ1-2 TRBV9 TRBD1 TGTGCCAGCAGCGTAACAGGGGGTAATTCTGGGTATGGCTACACCTTC CASSVTGGNSGYGYTF
- TRBJ2-2 TRBV11-1 TRBD1 TGTGCCAGCAGCTTAATCGGACAGGGAGTCGGGGAGCTGTTTTTT CASSLIGQGVGELFF
- TRBJ2-1 TRBV7-8 TRBD2 TGTGCCAGCAGGCCAGCTAGCGGCATCTTTGGTGAGCAGTTCTTC CASRPASGIFGEQFF
- TRBJ2-1 TRBV10-2 TRBD2 TGCGCCAGCACCTTGGGACTAGCGGAGACCAATGAGCAGTTCTTC CASTLGLAETNEQFF
- TRBJ2-1 TRBV7-7 - TGTGCTAGCAGCTCCTCTTGGGGGAGCAATGAGCAGTTCTTC CASSSSWGSNEQFF
- TRBJ1-5 TRBV7-2 - TGTGCCAGCAGCCCAGGGAGAGGGCAGCCCCAGCATTTT CASSPGRGQPQHF
- TRBJ1-4 TRBV5-1 - TGCGCCAGCAGCTTGAATCCCGGGCGTGGTGAAAAACTGTTTTTT CASSLNPGRGEKLFF
- TRBJ2-1 TRBV30 TRBD2 TGTGCCTGGAGGGAACCTAGCGGGAGTATGAATGAGCAGTTCTTC CAWREPSGSMNEQFF
- TRBJ1-5 TRBV28 - TGTGCCAGCAGCCCTGGGGTACAGGGTCTTTATTGGCCCCAGCATTTT CASSPGVQGLYWPQHF
- TRBJ1-6 TRBV28 TRBD1 TGTGCCAGCAGTTTAGACAGGGGCGGTAATTCACCCCTCCACTTT CASSLDRGGNSPLHF
- TRBJ2-1 TRBV5-1 TRBD2 TGCGCCAGCAGCTTGGAGCGGGAGGTCGGCAATGAGCAGTTCTTC CASSLEREVGNEQFF
- TRBJ2-7 TRBV7-8 TRBD2 TGTGCCAGCAGCCTCTACAGCGGGAGGGCCTACGAGCAGTACTTC CASSLYSGRAYEQYF
- TRBJ1-4 TRBV29-1 - TGCAGCGTTGAAACCGGCCGGGGCGACAAACTGTTTTTT CSVETGRGDKLFF
- TRBJ2-1 TRBV7-7 TRBD2 TGTGCTAGCAGCCCCTCTTCCGCGGGAGGGCCCAGTGAGCAGTTCTTC CASSPSSAGGPSEQFF
- TRBJ1-1 TRBV28 - TGTGCCAGCAGTCTAGCTGAAGTATCTGGGTACGGAGCTTTCTTT CASSLAEVSGYGAFF